This T cell receptor (beta chain) was recovered during a study of identical twins' blood T cells. On the study more broadly: About six alpha and roughly 6 beta libraries together yielded 50 million or so reads.

As for this clonotype: Its antigen is undetermined.

The V end was cut by 4 bases, the J end by 2 bases, with 16 bases between. The CDR3 is 16 residues long. In germline, CDR1 is ENHRY, CDR2 SYGVKD. Study-wide results and limits: Shared environment remains a possible cause of twin similarity.

Likely shared infections and vaccines: all three twin pairs were reared together. TCRdb re-derived calls from the 5' RACE reads in MiXCR, one entry per CDR3 protein. Counted here are fewer than 450,000 distinct CDR3 sequences, 28% occurring once; the ten biggest clones make up around 5.6%. This clonotype was obtained from a woman aged 18-49 years in good health. The material sequenced was PBMCs. The V and J genes are TRBV10-3 and TRBJ2-3; maybe TRBD2 (6 bases). The CDR3 DNA reads TGTGCCATCAGTGGAGAGCGGGCGTACAACACAGATACGCAGTATTTT. Its protein is CAISGERAYNTDTQYF.